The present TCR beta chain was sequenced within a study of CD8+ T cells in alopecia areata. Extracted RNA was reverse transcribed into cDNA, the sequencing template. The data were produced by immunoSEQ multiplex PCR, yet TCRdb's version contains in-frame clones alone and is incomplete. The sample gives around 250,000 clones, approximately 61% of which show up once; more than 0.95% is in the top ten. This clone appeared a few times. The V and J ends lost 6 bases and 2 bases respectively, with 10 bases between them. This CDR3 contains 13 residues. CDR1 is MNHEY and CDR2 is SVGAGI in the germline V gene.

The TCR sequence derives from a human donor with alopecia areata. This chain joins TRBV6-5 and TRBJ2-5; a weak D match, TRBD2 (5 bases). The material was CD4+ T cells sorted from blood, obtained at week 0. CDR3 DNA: TGTGCCAGCAGAGGGCCGGGGCAAGAGACCCAGTACTTC. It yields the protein CASRGPGQETQYF.